The 5 T cell receptor beta chains given below trace back to one sample, sequenced in a study of breast tumors, draining lymph nodes, adjacent tissues. TCRdb analysed the multiplex PCR reads with MiXCR anew, one entry per CDR3 protein. The sample has 200,000 or so distinct CDR3 sequences; 25% to 40% are singletons. The lymph nodes were axillary draining lymph nodes from breast cancer patients. Sequencing was performed on axillary lymph node tissue. These receptor sequences come from a female donor with breast cancer. Some clones in this sample may be carry-over from other donors' samples.

In its sample, this clonotype was seen a few times. The V call is TRBV12-3 or TRBV12-4, the J call TRBJ1-2; TRBD1 aligns across 9 bases. The CDR3 extends over 15 amino acids. V dropped 6 bases and J dropped 6; count of bases not matched to a gene: 11. As DNA, the CDR3 is TGTGCCAGCAGGACCGGGACAGGGAATGTAGATGGCTACACCTTC. Its protein is CASRTGTGNVDGYTF.

The table lists this clonotype with many counts. The rearrangement links TRBV6-6 to TRBJ2-2, with D possibly matching TRBD2 (6 bases). CDR3 size: 14 residues. V was shortened by 8 bases and J by 4 bases, with 14 bases between the two germline ends. From germline, CDR1 is MNHNY and CDR2 SVGAGI (reference sequence). DNA of the CDR3: TGTGCCAGCCGGGTGCGGGGAGGCACCGGGGAGCTGTTTTTT. Residues: CASRVRGGTGELFF.

Turning to this clonotype: One junction end does not reproduce the germline sequence, and a read error may be involved. The V call is TRBV24-1, the J call TRBJ2-1; unclear D gene. CDR1 and CDR2 (germline): KGHDR, SFDVKD. The CDR3 consists of 16 residues. CDR3 in amino acids: CATSAALAIIYNERFF. The CDR3 DNA follows: TGTGCCACCAGTGCCGCCTTGGCGATTATCTACAATGAGCGGTTCTTC.

The chain has TRBV10-1 and TRBJ1-5; TRBD1 matches at 10 bases. This CDR3 spans 18 amino acids. Trimming cost V 5 bases and J 0 bases; bases outside gene matches: 10. CDR1 and CDR2 from the germline V gene are WNHNN and SYGVQD (reference sequence). The CDR3: CASSTWRQGAHSNQPQHF. CDR3 DNA: TGCGCCAGCAGTACCTGGAGACAGGGGGCTCATAGCAATCAGCCCCAGCATTTT.

On this clonotype itself: A single base separates this from a much larger clone, so it may be a read error. The chain combines TRBV5-4 with TRBJ2-1; 11 bases fit TRBD2. Germline V gene lookup returns CDR1 SGHNT and CDR2 YYREEE (reference sequence). The CDR3 has 16 residues. The CDR3 DNA reads TGTGCCAGCAGCTCCTACGGGACTAGCGGCAACAATGAGCAGATCTTC. This translates into CASSSYGTSGNNEQIF.